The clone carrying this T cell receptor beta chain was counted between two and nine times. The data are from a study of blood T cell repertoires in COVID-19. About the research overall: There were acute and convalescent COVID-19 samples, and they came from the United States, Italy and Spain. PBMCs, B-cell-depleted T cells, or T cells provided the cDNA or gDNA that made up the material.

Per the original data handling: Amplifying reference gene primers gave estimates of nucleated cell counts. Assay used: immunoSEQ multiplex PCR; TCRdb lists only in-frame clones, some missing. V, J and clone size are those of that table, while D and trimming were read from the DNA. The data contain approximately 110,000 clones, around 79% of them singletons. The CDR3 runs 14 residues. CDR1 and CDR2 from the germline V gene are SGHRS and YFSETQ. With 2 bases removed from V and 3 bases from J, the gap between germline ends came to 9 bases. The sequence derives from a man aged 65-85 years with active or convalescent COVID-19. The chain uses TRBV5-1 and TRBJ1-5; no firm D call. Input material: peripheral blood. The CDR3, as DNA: TGCGCCAGCAGCTTCGCGGGAGACAATCAGCCCCAGCATTTT. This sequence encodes CASSFAGDNQPQHF.